The following is a T cell receptor beta chain sequence with its context. CDR1 KGHSH and CDR2 LQKENI come from the germline V gene. Trimming shortened V by 0 bases and J by 5 bases, and 7 bases separated the two germline ends. The CDR3 is 13 amino acids. This sample is drawn from a study of somatic mutations in cytotoxic T cells in rheumatoid arthritis. As for the study in general: Blood (roughly 28 ml EDTA) from each patient was taken right after diagnosis, before any treatment.

The table came from immunoSEQ multiplex PCR; TCRdb's copy has only in-frame clones and leaves some out. The sample yields roughly 20,000 clones, about three quarters seen once. The material sequenced was CD8+ T cells sorted from blood. This sequence originates from an adult with rheumatoid arthritis. This chain joins TRBV18 and TRBJ2-5; D is undetermined. This CDR3 reads CASSPPVGETQYF. The CDR3 bases are TGTGCCAGCTCACCACCGGTGGGGGAGACCCAGTACTTC.